This T cell receptor beta chain was identified during a study of shared clonotypes between healthy human individuals. Germline assignment: CDR1 GTSNPN and CDR2 SVGIG (reference sequence). The CDR3 sequence is 17 residues long. J lost 2 bases, V lost 0 bases, and 7 bases had no gene match. Assay used: immunoSEQ multiplex PCR; TCRdb lists only in-frame clones, some missing. Found here are 2 million to 2.5 million clones, about 94% of them singletons; the top ten hold about 0.13%. The receptor was derived from a young man in good health. V gene TRBV30 combines with J gene TRBJ2-7, with 13 bases matching TRBD2. Source material: naive CD4+ T cells sorted from blood. The sample's subset: CD45RA+ positively selected. The CDR3 region is CAWSVRTSGRLAYEQYF. CDR3 DNA sequence: TGTGCCTGGAGTGTTCGGACTAGCGGGAGATTAGCCTACGAGCAGTACTTC.